This passage covers 32 T cell receptor beta chains from one sample sequenced in a study of blood T cell repertoires in COVID-19. Produced via immunoSEQ multiplex PCR; TCRdb's table is partial and in-frame only. Of 310,000 or so clones in the sample, about nine tenths were seen once. Input material: PBMCs or T cells enriched from blood (not recorded which). These receptors came from a woman in her 40s who had recovered from COVID-19.

J is TRBJ1-6 and V is TRBV5-1; D call uncertain. Germline V gives CDR1 SGHRS, CDR2 YFSETQ. Trimming pared 2 bases from V and 9 bases from J, leaving 12 bases between. The CDR3 has 14 residues. For the CDR3, the DNA is TGCGCCAGCAGCTTCGGGGATGGCAGTTCACCCCTCCACTTT. Amino acids: CASSFGDGSSPLHF.

The count of this clone is one. The V gene is TRBV6-2 or TRBV6-3, the J gene TRBJ1-5; D perhaps matches TRBD1 (6 bases). Germline CDR1 MNHEY, CDR2 SVGEGT. The V and J ends lost 6 bases and 5 bases respectively, with 14 bases between them. The CDR3 runs to 14 residues. This CDR3 is CASSKGGYHQPQHF. CDR3 nucleotides: TGTGCCAGCAGCAAAGGGGGTTACCATCAGCCCCAGCATTTT.

This chain links TRBV7-2 with TRBJ2-5; 10 positions match TRBD2. Germline CDR1 and CDR2: SGHTA and FQGNSA. V gave up 1 base and J gave up 5 bases; unmatched junction bases: 7. The CDR3 is made up of 16 amino acids. The CDR3: CASSLGSSGSFETQYF. In DNA, the CDR3 is TGTGCCAGCAGCTTAGGGTCTAGCGGGAGTTTTGAGACCCAGTACTTC.

This sequence joins TRBV5-4 and TRBJ2-2; 12 bases are a match to TRBD2. CDR3 length equals 16 residues. After removal of 3 bases from V and 7 bases from J, the junction contained 7 bases not matched to a gene. Germline V lookup: CDR1 SGHNT, CDR2 YYREEE (reference sequence). The CDR3 sequence is CASSSLAGGSHGELFF. CDR3 DNA sequence: TGTGCCAGCAGCTCTCTAGCGGGGGGGAGTCACGGGGAGCTGTTTTTT.

J is TRBJ2-7 and V is TRBV7-2, with TRBD2 matching 13 bases. The CDR3 totals 15 residues. Germline CDR1 SGHTA, CDR2 FQGNSA. The V and J ends lost 5 bases and 6 bases, in that order; junction bases with no gene match: 7. The CDR3: CASSRGLAGASEQYF. The CDR3 DNA reads TGTGCCAGCAGCCGCGGACTAGCGGGAGCCTCCGAGCAGTACTTC.

Regarding this clone: Germline and junction disagree at one end, which may indicate a read error. The chain joins TRBV5-6 to TRBJ2-2, with 7 bases identical to TRBD1. The CDR3 has 12 residues. CDR1 is SGHDT and CDR2 is YYEEEE in the germline V gene. The CDR3 DNA reads TGTGCCAGCAGCTTGGTGGCAGGGGGGCTGTTTTTT. Its protein product is CASSLVAGGLFF.

This chain joins TRBV6-2 or TRBV6-3 and TRBJ2-7, with TRBD2 as a possible D gene (5 bases). CDR1 is MNHEY and CDR2 is SVGEGT in the germline V gene. V was pared by 0 bases and J by 3 bases, with 15 bases between. The CDR3 runs to 16 residues. CDR3 protein: CASSYSGLNRGYEQYF. The CDR3 coding sequence is TGTGCCAGCAGTTACTCCGGGCTTAACCGGGGCTACGAGCAGTACTTC.

This clone was found a few times. The chain is built from TRBV20-1 and TRBJ1-2; 8 bases match TRBD1. Germline assignment: CDR1 DFQATT and CDR2 SNEGSKA (reference sequence). This CDR3 has 14 residues. V lost 3 bases to trimming and J lost 4 bases; unmatched junction nucleotides: 7. This CDR3 reads CSASKGQALYGYTF. The DNA of the CDR3 is TGCAGTGCTAGTAAGGGACAGGCCCTCTATGGCTACACCTTC.

This chain links TRBV2 with TRBJ2-5; D gene uncertain. The CDR3 runs to 16 residues. Trimming removed 7 bases from V and 2 bases from J, with 20 bases in between. In germline, CDR1 is SNHLY, CDR2 FYNNEI. CDR3 nucleotide sequence: TGTGCCAGCATCCAAGCCCCGGTCGAGTTTCAAGAGACCCAGTACTTC. As protein: CASIQAPVEFQETQYF.

The rearrangement joins TRBV7-2 to TRBJ2-1; 8 bases line up with TRBD1. CDR1 SGHTA and CDR2 FQGNSA come from the germline V gene. The CDR3 runs 12 residues. V lost 5 bases and J lost 13; bases outside the gene matches: 7. The CDR3 DNA follows: TGTGCCAGCAGCCCGTACGGACAGGGACAGTTCTTC. It encodes CASSPYGQGQFF.

The chain combines TRBV19 with TRBJ1-6; no clear D gene. The CDR3 totals 15 residues. Germline V gene sequence: CDR1 LNHDA, CDR2 SQIVND (reference sequence). The V end was cut by 4 bases, the J end by 0 bases, with 7 bases between. As DNA, the CDR3 is TGTGCCAGTAGTAAACAGCTCTCCTATAATTCACCCCTCCACTTT. Translation gives CASSKQLSYNSPLHF.

The CDR3 is CASSLDQGFSYEQYF. In nucleotides, the CDR3 is TGTGCCAGCAGCTTAGATCAGGGGTTCTCCTACGAGCAGTACTTC. This sequence joins TRBV7-8 and TRBJ2-7; TRBD1 is a possible D gene (6 bases). Germline V gene data show CDR1 as SGHVS and CDR2 as FQNEAQ. This CDR3 region has 15 residues. The V end lost 1 base, the J end lost 0 bases, and 10 bases lay between the germline ends.

V usage is TRBV14 and J usage is TRBJ1-2; 7 bases agree with TRBD1. Germline values: CDR1 SGHDN, CDR2 FVKESK. J gave up 7 bases and V 1 base, and 9 bases lay outside the gene matches. CDR3 size: 15 residues. CDR3 bases: TGTGCCAGCAGCCAAGGGGGAAGGGGGCAGCTTGGCTACACCTTC. Its protein product is CASSQGGRGQLGYTF.

The V gene is TRBV19, the J gene TRBJ1-1; the D is unclear. The CDR3 has 16 amino acids. Trimming shortened V by 2 bases and J by 0 bases, and 13 bases separated the two germline ends. In germline, CDR1 is LNHDA, CDR2 SQIVND (reference sequence). The DNA for the CDR3 is TGTGCCAGTAGTATACAGGTAAGGCGCATGAACACTGAAGCTTTCTTT. Translation gives CASSIQVRRMNTEAFF.

J is TRBJ2-7 and V is TRBV9; 10 nucleotides line up with TRBD1. The ends lost 4 bases at V and 3 bases at J; junction bases unmatched: 4. The CDR3 runs to 14 residues. Germline V gene lookup returns CDR1 SGDLS and CDR2 YYNGEE. As DNA, the CDR3 is TGTGCCAGCAGCATCGGACAGGGGGTCTACGAGCAGTACTTC. Amino acids: CASSIGQGVYEQYF.

A single count supports this clone. The rearrangement joins TRBV7-3 to TRBJ2-5; TRBD2 matches 10 bases. V lost 5 bases, J lost 4 bases, and 13 bases stayed unmatched. Germline V gene lookup returns CDR1 SGHTA and CDR2 FQGTGA. This CDR3 comprises 17 residues. This CDR3 is CASSLGASGSGGETQYF. CDR3 sequence (DNA): TGTGCCAGCAGCCTTGGGGCTAGCGGGAGTGGGGGAGAGACCCAGTACTTC.

CDR3 in amino acids: CASSPPGNEQFF. The DNA for the CDR3 is TGTGCCAGCAGTCCCCCCGGGAATGAGCAGTTCTTC. The V gene is TRBV12-3 or TRBV12-4, the J gene TRBJ2-1, with no clear D. V was clipped by 5 bases and J by 7 bases, with 9 bases between them. This CDR3 has 12 residues.

The chain carries TRBV2 and TRBJ1-1; D remains ambiguous. Germline CDR1 is SNHLY and CDR2 is FYNNEI. The CDR3 is 16 amino acids. Trimming cost V 1 base and J 3 bases, with 15 bases left between them. CDR3 in amino acids: CASSEVGGFTDTEAFF. The CDR3 nucleotides read TGTGCCAGCAGTGAAGTGGGCGGGTTTACGGACACTGAAGCTTTCTTT.

This clone was recorded once. The chain links TRBV4-3 to TRBJ2-7, with 8 nucleotides matching TRBD2. Germline trimming cut 4 bases from V and 4 bases from J; bases unmatched to any gene: 12. The length of the CDR3 is 16 residues. Germline V CDR1 and CDR2: LGHNA, YSLEER. This CDR3 reads CASSLYSGGDYYEQYF. The DNA of the CDR3 is TGCGCCAGCAGCCTTTACAGCGGGGGAGACTATTACGAGCAGTACTTC.

The CDR3 loop reads CASSVGGTTSYEQYF. The DNA for the CDR3 is TGTGCCAGCAGCGTAGGTGGGACTACCTCCTACGAGCAGTACTTC. V gene TRBV9 combines with J gene TRBJ2-7; 7 nucleotides match TRBD2. Losses at the gene ends were 0 bases for V and 0 bases for J; bases not matched to a gene: 3. The CDR3 runs to 15 residues. Germline lookup yields CDR1 SGDLS and CDR2 YYNGEE. The full variable domain, completed using reference TRBV9 and TRBJ2-7, is DSGVTQTPKHLITATGQRVTLRCSPRSGDLSVYWYQQSLDQGLQFLIQYYNGEERAKGNILERFSAQQFPDLHSELNLSSLELGDSALYFCASSVGGTTSYEQYFGPGTRLTVT.

The V gene is TRBV11-1, the J gene TRBJ2-2; a weak D match, TRBD2 (6 bases). Germline lookup yields CDR1 SGHAT and CDR2 FQDESV (reference sequence). The CDR3 consists of 16 residues. Trimming removed 4 bases at V and 6 bases at J, with 18 bases between. CDR3 residues: CASSSGLLGGPGELFF. The CDR3 coding sequence is TGTGCCAGCAGCTCGGGACTCCTCGGTGGGCCCGGGGAGCTGTTTTTT. Full variable domain (remainder filled in from reference TRBV11-1 and TRBJ2-2): EAEVAQSPRYKITEKSQAVAFWCDPISGHATLYWYRQILGQGPELLVQFQDESVVDDSQLPKDRFSAERLKGVDSTLKIQPAELGDSAMYLCASSSGLLGGPGELFFGEGSRLTVL.

The rearrangement links TRBV3-1 (or the pseudogene TRBV3-2) to TRBJ2-7; 16 nucleotides align to TRBD2. Germline CDR1 is LGHDT and CDR2 is YNNKEL (reference sequence). This CDR3 region has 16 residues. V gave up 3 bases and J gave up 3 bases; unmatched junction bases: 2. The CDR3 loop is CASSQGTSGGVYEQYF. The CDR3 nucleotides read TGTGCCAGCAGCCAGGGGACTAGCGGGGGGGTCTACGAGCAGTACTTC.

This chain links TRBV3-1 (or the pseudogene TRBV3-2) with TRBJ1-2; D remains unclear. Germline V lookup: CDR1 LGHDT, CDR2 YNNKEL (reference sequence). V was cut by 1 base and J by 4 bases, with 19 bases left in between. CDR3 length: 17 residues. The DNA of the CDR3 is TGTGCCAGCAGCCAAGTCCGAAGCGAATGGGAGGCCTATGGCTACACCTTC. Translating it yields CASSQVRSEWEAYGYTF.

V usage is TRBV19 and J usage is TRBJ2-5, with a weak D call TRBD1 (5 bases). V was pared by 5 bases and J by 5 bases, with 15 bases between. Per germline, CDR1 LNHDA and CDR2 SQIVND (reference sequence). The CDR3 contains 14 residues. The DNA for the CDR3 is TGTGCCAGTAGTCCCTCAGGGTTCGCGGAGACCCAGTACTTC. Its translation is CASSPSGFAETQYF.

In its sample, this clone was seen once. The genes are TRBV28 and TRBJ1-6, with TRBD1 matching 11 bases. V was clipped by 5 bases and J by 0 bases; unmatched bases: 6. Germline V gene data show CDR1 as MDHEN and CDR2 as SYDVKM. The CDR3 covers 18 residues. The CDR3 coding sequence is TGTGCCAGCAGTCCGGACAGGGGGCTTGGCTCCTATAATTCACCCCTCCACTTT. This encodes CASSPDRGLGSYNSPLHF.

The chain couples TRBV5-8 to TRBJ2-7, with a weak D call TRBD2 (5 bases). The V end was cut by 0 bases, the J end by 1 base, with 8 bases between. CDR3 length equals 14 residues. Germline-derived CDR1 and CDR2 are SGHTS and YDEGEE. CDR3 sequence: CASSLGPGSYEQYF. The CDR3 DNA reads TGTGCCAGCAGCTTGGGACCGGGGTCCTACGAGCAGTACTTC.

The CDR3 DNA is TGTGCCAGCAGTTCCACAGGGTTCGTGCAGCAGTTCTTC. This translates into CASSSTGFVQQFF. The chain combines TRBV2 with TRBJ2-1, with D possibly TRBD1 on 6 matching bases. Germline CDR1 reads SNHLY; CDR2 reads FYNNEI. The length of the CDR3 is 13 residues. V was shortened by 5 bases and J by 11 bases, with 16 bases between the two germline ends.

This clone has just one count. This chain's CDR3 is CAWGEDSSNSPLHF. The CDR3 region has the DNA TGTGCCTGGGGGGAGGATTCTTCAAATTCACCCCTCCACTTT. The rearrangement uses TRBV30 and TRBJ1-6; D not certain. The CDR3 extends over 14 amino acids. Germline assignment: CDR1 GTSNPN and CDR2 SVGIG (reference sequence). V lost 5 bases to trimming and J lost 7 bases, with 15 bases between them.

The chain joins TRBV3-1 (or the pseudogene TRBV3-2) to TRBJ2-7, with 9 bases matching TRBD1. The length of the CDR3 is 12 residues. The junction had 2 bases not matched to a gene; V was cut back by 6 bases and J by 5 bases. Germline V gives CDR1 LGHDT, CDR2 YNNKEL (reference sequence). The DNA of the CDR3 is TGTGCCAGCAGTTACAGGGGGCACGAGCAGTACTTC. Its translation: CASSYRGHEQYF.

The rearrangement joins TRBV18 to TRBJ1-3; D is uncertain. Between the trimmed V and J ends, which lost 5 bases and 1 base, there was a span of 6 bases. The CDR3 spans 13 residues. Germline loops: CDR1 KGHSH, CDR2 LQKENI. The CDR3 spells CASSSGSGNTIYF. Written as DNA, the CDR3 is TGTGCCAGCTCATCGGGATCTGGAAACACCATATATTTT.

The V and J genes are TRBV7-6 and TRBJ2-1; D is perhaps TRBD1 (6 bases). There are 16 residues in the CDR3. V shed 4 bases and J shed 0 bases, with 13 bases lying between them. Germline loops: CDR1 SGHVS, CDR2 FNYEAQ. CDR3 in amino acids: CASSSQGLGSYNEQFF. The CDR3 DNA sequence: TGTGCCAGCAGCTCCCAGGGGCTAGGCTCCTACAATGAGCAGTTCTTC.

In this sample, this clone turned up a few times. V and J are TRBV29-1 and TRBJ1-1, with D unresolved. This CDR3 is built from 13 residues. The V and J ends lost 7 bases and 4 bases respectively, with 16 bases between them. CDR1 and CDR2 (germline): SQVTM, ANQGSEA. The CDR3 DNA is TGCAGCGGGAAGGAGGTGTCGGGCACTGAAGCTTTCTTT. Its protein is CSGKEVSGTEAFF.